The rows below give T cell receptor beta chains drawn from one sample of a study of blood T cell repertoires in COVID-19. The table came from immunoSEQ multiplex PCR; TCRdb's copy has only in-frame clones and leaves some out. Found here are about 190,000 clones, approximately 86% of them singletons; the top ten hold 0.95% to 1.3%. The sample was peripheral blood. These receptors were obtained from a man aged 25-45 years with acute or convalescent COVID-19. Each CDR3 is given with its conserved first and last residue. D genes are given only for firm matches. Not every row has a clone size; where given, it reads once, few, many or a size class.

cdr3_nt cdr3_aa clone_size cdr3_length j_call v_call d_call
TGTGCCAGCAGTAGCGGGAGGTTCTCGGATGAGCAGTTCTTC CASSSGRFSDEQFF . 14 TRBJ2-1 TRBV6-5 TRBD2
TGTGCCAGCAGCTTAGCCGGGACAACAAACTATGGCTACACCTTC CASSLAGTTNYGYTF . 15 TRBJ1-2 TRBV7-8 .
TGCGCCAGCAGCTTCAACAAGCAGGGCTTAAGCTCCTACGAGCAGTACTTC CASSFNKQGLSSYEQYF . 17 TRBJ2-7 TRBV5-1 .
TGTGCCAGTAGTCTCCGGGACACCGGCACAGATACGCAGTATTTT CASSLRDTGTDTQYF few 15 TRBJ2-3 TRBV19 .
TGTGCCAGCACCCTTTTCCCGGGGGGGCACGCAGATACGCAGTATTTT CASTLFPGGHADTQYF . 16 TRBJ2-3 TRBV27 TRBD2
TGCGCCAGCAGTGAGGTGGGGGGGGCGAGCACTGAAGCTTTCTTT CASSEVGGASTEAFF . 15 TRBJ1-1 TRBV10-2 .
TGTGCCAGCAGCTTTATGGGACACCTAAAAGAGACCCAGTACTTC CASSFMGHLKETQYF once 15 TRBJ2-5 TRBV11-2 .
TGTGCCACGTCCGGGACTAGCGGGAGGCCTACCTACGAGCAGTACTTC CATSGTSGRPTYEQYF . 16 TRBJ2-7 TRBV19 TRBD2
TGCGCCAGCAGCTTGACCCTAGCGGGAGGTACCGGGGAGCTGTTTTTT CASSLTLAGGTGELFF . 16 TRBJ2-2 TRBV5-1 TRBD2
TGTGCCAGCAGTGACGAGGGGGGGGCCGCAGATACGCAGTATTTT CASSDEGGAADTQYF . 15 TRBJ2-3 TRBV6-4 .
TGTGCCAGTAGCCAAGGAACAGGGGGAAGTAATTCACCCCTCCACTTT CASSQGTGGSNSPLHF . 16 TRBJ1-6 TRBV19 TRBD1
TGTGCCAGCAGCCAAAAGTTCGGACTATGGTCCGGGGAGCTGTTTTTT CASSQKFGLWSGELFF . 16 TRBJ2-2 TRBV2 .
TGTGCCAGCAGTCGGCGCCCCGGGACTAGCGGAGCCTACGAGCAGTACTTC CASSRRPGTSGAYEQYF . 17 TRBJ2-7 TRBV6-6 TRBD2
TGTGCCAGCAGTTTAACGGACAGGGTAAGGAACACTGAAGCTTTCTTT CASSLTDRVRNTEAFF . 16 TRBJ1-1 TRBV27 TRBD1
TGTGCCAGCAGTCGGCGGGACAGGGGCCGGAGCACTGAAGCTTTCTTT CASSRRDRGRSTEAFF . 16 TRBJ1-1 TRBV28 TRBD1
TGTGCCAGCAGTTCTCCGGGGTCCACCGGGGAGCTGTTTTTT CASSSPGSTGELFF . 14 TRBJ2-2 TRBV28 .
TGTGCCACCAGTTTGGAACAGGGCATCAATGAGCAGTTCTTC CATSLEQGINEQFF . 14 TRBJ2-1 TRBV15 .
TGTGCCAGCAGCCTAATAGGGGGTGGGACCGGGGAGCTGTTTTTT CASSLIGGGTGELFF . 15 TRBJ2-2 TRBV11-3 .
TGTGCCAGCAGTTTACAGGGGGCGGGCGGCTACACCTTC CASSLQGAGGYTF . 13 TRBJ1-2 TRBV28 TRBD1
TGTGCCAGCAGCTTAGCACCATGGACTCAACGCTCCTACAATGAGCAGTTCTTC CASSLAPWTQRSYNEQFF . 18 TRBJ2-1 TRBV7-9 .
TGTGCCAGCAGGGTCAGACAGGGTTTGCGTGGCTACACCTTC CASRVRQGLRGYTF few 14 TRBJ1-2 TRBV6-5 TRBD1
TGTGCCAGCAGTGCTGGGGGGGCCGGGCAATCCCAGCATTTT CASSAGGAGQSQHF . 14 TRBJ1-5 TRBV28 .
TGTGCCAGCCAAGTAGGGGGACTAGCGGGAGTACGGGCTCAGTATTTT CASQVGGLAGVRAQYF . 16 TRBJ2-3 TRBV11-2 TRBD2
TGTGCCAGCTCACCAGGACAGCCCAAGGACTATGGCTACACCTTC CASSPGQPKDYGYTF . 15 TRBJ1-2 TRBV18 .
TGTGCCAGCAGCTACTTGGTGGCCCTGGGAGGGGCTACTAATGAAAAACTGTTTTTT CASSYLVALGGATNEKLFF . 19 TRBJ1-4 TRBV11-2 .
TGCGCCAGCAGCCAAGAAAGCGGGTTCACTGAAGCTTTCTTT CASSQESGFTEAFF . 14 TRBJ1-1 TRBV4-1 .
TGTGCCAGCAGCCAAGATATGACAGACTATGGCTACACCTTC CASSQDMTDYGYTF . 14 TRBJ1-2 TRBV4-2 .
TGTGCCATCAGTGACCCCCGGGAGGGCGGTTTCACAGATACGCAGTATTTT CAISDPREGGFTDTQYF . 17 TRBJ2-3 TRBV10-3 TRBD2
TGTGCCAGCAGCCAAGATATGAGGTGGGGCTACACCTTC CASSQDMRWGYTF . 13 TRBJ1-2 TRBV14 .
TGTGCCAGCAGCCCTGGGGCAGGGAGGGGCTATGGCTACACCTTC CASSPGAGRGYGYTF . 15 TRBJ1-2 TRBV7-3 .
TGTGCCAGCAGCGGAACTCAAGGGGGGGACTGGGCCAAAAACATTCAGTACTTC CASSGTQGGDWAKNIQYF . 18 TRBJ2-4 TRBV9 .
TGTGCCAGCAGCTTAGGTCAGACCTACGAGCAGTACTTC CASSLGQTYEQYF . 13 TRBJ2-7 TRBV11-2 .
TGCAGCGTCCCAATCGGGTATGGCTACACCTTC CSVPIGYGYTF . 11 TRBJ1-2 TRBV29-1 .
TGTGCCAGCAGCTCCTTCCGGGGGGTCTCCTACGAGCAGTACTTC CASSSFRGVSYEQYF . 15 TRBJ2-7 TRBV7-2 TRBD2
TGTGCCAGCTTGACGGGTAATTCACCCCTCCACTTT CASLTGNSPLHF . 12 TRBJ1-6 TRBV28 .
TGTGCCAGCTCCCCCTCCGGACAGAGCTACAATGAGCAGTTCTTC CASSPSGQSYNEQFF . 15 TRBJ2-1 TRBV6-5 .
TGTGCCAGCAGTCCTCTGGCCGGGACAGGGAATGAAAAACTGTTTTTT CASSPLAGTGNEKLFF . 16 TRBJ1-4 TRBV28 TRBD1
TGTGCCAGTAGTCCGGGACCTGACAGGCATAACTATGGCTACACCTTC CASSPGPDRHNYGYTF once 16 TRBJ1-2 TRBV19 .
TGTGCCAGCAGTCTGACAGGATTCCACGAGCAGTACTTC CASSLTGFHEQYF few 13 TRBJ2-7 TRBV6-5 .
TGTGCCAGCAGCGATGGACAGGGCCAAGAGACCCAGTACTTC CASSDGQGQETQYF . 14 TRBJ2-5 TRBV5-8 TRBD1
TGTGCCTGGAGCGCCGGGACAGGGGTTTCACCCCTCCACTTT CAWSAGTGVSPLHF . 14 TRBJ1-6 TRBV30 TRBD1